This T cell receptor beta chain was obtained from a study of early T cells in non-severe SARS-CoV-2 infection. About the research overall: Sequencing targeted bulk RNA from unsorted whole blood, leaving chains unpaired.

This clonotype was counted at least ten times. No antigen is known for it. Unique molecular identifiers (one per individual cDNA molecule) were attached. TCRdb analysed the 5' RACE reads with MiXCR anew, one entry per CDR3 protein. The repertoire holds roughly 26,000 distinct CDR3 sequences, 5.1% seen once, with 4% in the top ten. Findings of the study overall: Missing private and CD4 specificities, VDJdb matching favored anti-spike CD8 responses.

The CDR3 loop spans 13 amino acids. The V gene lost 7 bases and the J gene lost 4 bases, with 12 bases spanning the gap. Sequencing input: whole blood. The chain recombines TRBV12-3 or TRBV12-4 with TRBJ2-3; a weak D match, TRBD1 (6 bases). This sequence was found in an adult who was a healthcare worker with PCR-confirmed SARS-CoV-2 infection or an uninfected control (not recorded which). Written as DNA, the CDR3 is TGTGCCAGCACCCCCGAGGGGGCAGATACGCAGTATTTT. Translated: CASTPEGADTQYF.